These 28 T cell receptor beta chains were sequenced from one sample in a study of shared clonotypes between healthy human individuals. Produced via immunoSEQ multiplex PCR; TCRdb's table is partial and in-frame only. The sample consists of 450,000 to 500,000 clones, about 85% of them appearing once. Sequenced: PBMCs. These receptors came from a woman aged 40 to 50 in good health. Some clones in this sample may be carry-over from other donors' samples.

For this clone: The sample carries other DNA sequences with the same CDR3. DNA for the CDR3: TGTGCCAGTAGTATCGGGACTAGCGGTTCCTACGAGCAGTACTTC. Residues: CASSIGTSGSYEQYF. This chain links TRBV19 with TRBJ2-7; 11 nucleotides agree with TRBD2. The J segment lost 1 base and the V segment lost 3 bases, leaving 2 bases of the junction unmatched. The CDR3 loop spans 15 amino acids. The germline V gene encodes CDR1 LNHDA and CDR2 SQIVND (reference sequence).

A note on this clone: The same CDR3 arises from other DNA sequences in this sample as well. The gene calls are TRBV27 and TRBJ2-7, with 13 bases matching TRBD2. Germline CDR1 is MNHEY and CDR2 is SMNVEV (reference sequence). The CDR3 loop spans 15 amino acids. J was trimmed by 4 bases and V by 3 bases; bases with no gene match: 3. The CDR3 here is CASSFGTSGTYEQYF. The CDR3 DNA follows: TGTGCCAGCAGTTTTGGGACTAGCGGGACGTACGAGCAGTACTTC.

This clone was detected many times. This chain uses TRBV10-1 with TRBJ2-7, with TRBD2 matching over 10 bases. This CDR3 comprises 16 residues. Germline CDR1 is WNHNN and CDR2 is SYGVQD (reference sequence). Unmatched junction bases numbered 7, after V lost 5 bases and J lost 0 bases. The CDR3 DNA follows: TGCGCCAGCAGTCCTTCTACTAGCGGGATCTCCTACGAGCAGTACTTC. This sequence encodes CASSPSTSGISYEQYF.

The chain joins TRBV7-2 to TRBJ1-2; possible D gene TRBD1, 5 bases. Germline CDR1 is SGHTA and CDR2 is FQGNSA. The germline V and J ends were trimmed by 4 bases and 5 bases, with 20 bases remaining between them. This CDR3 contains 16 residues. The CDR3 sequence: CASSSASGTGLYGYTF. CDR3 sequence (DNA): TGTGCCAGCAGCTCAGCCTCCGGGACCGGCCTTTATGGCTACACCTTC.

This chain connects TRBV28 to TRBJ2-6; unclear D gene. The CDR3 contains 16 residues. Deletions cut 5 bases from V and 3 bases from J, with 14 bases between. Looked up from germline, CDR1 is MDHEN and CDR2 is SYDVKM. DNA for the CDR3: TGTGCCAGCAGTGAGGACCGGCTGGGTGGGGCCAACGTCCTGACTTTC. It codes for CASSEDRLGGANVLTF.

This sequence joins TRBV7-7 and TRBJ2-5, with D tentatively TRBD2 (5 bases). Germline-derived CDR1 and CDR2 are SSHAT and FNYEAQ (reference sequence). The CDR3 loop spans 16 amino acids. With 5 bases removed from V and 4 bases from J, the gap between germline ends came to 20 bases. DNA for the CDR3: TGTGCCAGCAGCCCCACCTACACCACTAGGTCAGAGACCCAGTACTTC. It is translated as CASSPTYTTRSETQYF.

The rearrangement uses TRBV5-1 and TRBJ2-1; D call uncertain. This CDR3 has 14 amino acids. Germline V CDR1 and CDR2: SGHRS, YFSETQ. The V end lost 7 bases, the J end lost 1 base, and 12 bases lay between the germline ends. CDR3 in DNA: TGCGCCAGCGGGTTAGGGAATTCCTACAATGAGCAGTTCTTC. Its translation: CASGLGNSYNEQFF.

The chain uses TRBV4-2 and TRBJ2-1; D is tentatively TRBD1 or TRBD2 (5 bases each). The CDR3 sequence is 12 residues long. V was shortened by 4 bases and J by 12 bases, with 13 bases between the two germline ends. In germline, CDR1 is LGHNA, CDR2 YNFKEQ. CDR3 residues: CASSPGAWGQFF. DNA of the CDR3: TGTGCCAGCAGCCCCGGGGCCTGGGGGCAGTTCTTC.

This clone was counted once. The V gene is TRBV9, the J gene TRBJ2-7, with TRBD2 matching over 12 bases. J was trimmed by 3 bases and V by 0 bases; bases with no gene match: 4. CDR1 and CDR2 (germline): SGDLS, YYNGEE. This CDR3 is built from 16 residues. The CDR3: CASSVDASGRVYEQYF. In DNA form, the CDR3 reads TGTGCCAGCAGCGTAGATGCTAGCGGGAGGGTCTACGAGCAGTACTTC.

With regard to this clone: The same CDR3 arises from other DNA sequences in this sample as well. The chain has TRBV7-3 and TRBJ2-1, with D hard to call. Germline loops: CDR1 SGHTA, CDR2 FQGTGA. V dropped 6 bases and J dropped 7 bases, with 7 bases sitting between them. This CDR3 region has 11 residues. For the CDR3, the DNA is TGTGCCAGCAGTCTAACAAATGAGCAGTTCTTC. Translating gives CASSLTNEQFF.

The genes are TRBV27 and TRBJ2-7; D is undetermined. The CDR3 has 16 residues. Trimming took off 3 bases at V and 0 bases at J, with 15 bases between the two ends. Germline-derived CDR1 and CDR2 are MNHEY and SMNVEV (reference sequence). CDR3 nucleotide sequence: TGTGCCAGCAGTTTCTTGTCGAAGAGGAGCTCCTACGAGCAGTACTTC. Protein product: CASSFLSKRSSYEQYF.

The rearrangement links TRBV9 to TRBJ2-5; 9 positions agree with TRBD2. The V segment lost 0 bases and the J segment 5 bases; nucleotides outside the gene matches: 8. The germline CDR1 and CDR2 sequences are SGDLS and YYNGEE. The length of the CDR3 is 16 residues. The CDR3 DNA sequence: TGTGCCAGCAGCGTAGATGGAGTAGCGGGAGTGGAGACCCAGTACTTC. This encodes CASSVDGVAGVETQYF. The whole variable domain, remainder taken from reference TRBV9 and TRBJ2-5, is DSGVTQTPKHLITATGQRVTLRCSPRSGDLSVYWYQQSLDQGLQFLIQYYNGEERAKGNILERFSAQQFPDLHSELNLSSLELGDSALYFCASSVDGVAGVETQYFGPGTRLLVL.

About this clone itself: This likely stems from a read error, as it lies one base from a far larger clone. This specimen includes other DNA sequences encoding the same CDR3. The chain links TRBV28 to TRBJ2-7; TRBD1 agrees at 12 bases. This CDR3 is 19 amino acids long. The V gene's germline CDR1 is MDHEN and CDR2 SYDVKM. The ends lost 2 bases at V and 2 bases at J; junction bases unmatched: 13. CDR3 sequence reads: CASSLPGTGGYGTPYEQYF. The CDR3 DNA is TGTGCCAGCAGTTTACCTGGGACAGGGGGCTACGGAACCCCCTACGAGCAGTACTTC.

V gene TRBV5-4 combines with J gene TRBJ2-7, with 10 nucleotides matching TRBD2. V gave up 1 base and J gave up 3 bases; unmatched junction bases: 10. The CDR3 is 17 amino acids. CDR1 is SGHNT and CDR2 is YYREEE in the germline V gene (reference sequence). The CDR3 DNA follows: TGTGCCAGCAGCTTGAATCCTAGCGGGAGAACAATCTACGAGCAGTACTTC. It codes for CASSLNPSGRTIYEQYF.

This clone was seen a single time. This sequence joins TRBV15 and TRBJ1-5; D remains ambiguous. CDR1 and CDR2 from the germline V gene are LNHNV and YYDKDF (reference sequence). V lost 0 bases and J 4 bases, leaving 7 bases between the germline ends. The CDR3 runs to 14 residues. CDR3 protein: CATSRDAGNQPQHF. In DNA form, the CDR3 reads TGTGCCACCAGCAGAGACGCGGGGAATCAGCCCCAGCATTTT. The variable domain in full, with the rest retrieved from reference TRBV15 and TRBJ1-5, is DAMVIQNPRYQVTQFGKPVTLSCSQTLNHNVMYWYQQKSSQAPKLLFHYYDKDFNNEADTPDNFQSRRPNTSFCFLDIRSPGLGDTAMYLCATSRDAGNQPQHFGDGTRLSIL.

The CDR3 DNA follows: TGTGCCATCAGTGAGTCGGGGGCACCTGAGCAGTTCTTC. It translates to CAISESGAPEQFF. V gene TRBV10-3 combines with J gene TRBJ2-1; D possibly corresponds to TRBD1 (6 bases). Per germline, CDR1 ENHRY and CDR2 SYGVKD. This CDR3 is 13 amino acids long. Deletions cut 0 bases from V and 9 bases from J, with 9 bases between.

V usage is TRBV5-1 and J usage is TRBJ2-1; 8 bases match TRBD2. There are 17 residues in the CDR3. The J segment lost 9 bases and the V segment lost 4 bases, leaving 18 bases of the junction unmatched. Germline CDR1 SGHRS, CDR2 YFSETQ. The CDR3 sequence is CASSLLLEGTRWVEQFF. Here the CDR3 DNA reads TGCGCCAGCAGCCTACTACTGGAGGGGACTAGATGGGTTGAGCAGTTCTTC.

This clone was seen once. This rearrangement joins TRBV5-6 to TRBJ1-2; perhaps TRBD1 as D (6 bases). V was shortened by 2 bases and J by 1 base, with 9 bases between the two germline ends. The CDR3 consists of 14 residues. CDR1 and CDR2 from the germline V gene are SGHDT and YYEEEE. Here the CDR3 DNA reads TGTGCCAGCAGCTTCGGACAGCGTAACTATGGCTACACCTTC. The encoded protein is CASSFGQRNYGYTF.

This chain joins TRBV7-2 and TRBJ2-3, with 7 bases matching TRBD2. Germline CDR1 and CDR2: SGHTA and FQGNSA. Trimming at V came to 2 bases and at J to 3 bases, leaving 8 bases not matched to a gene. CDR3 length equals 16 residues. The CDR3 sequence: CASSLSSGIGTDTQYF. The CDR3 DNA reads as TGTGCCAGCAGCTTATCCAGCGGGATAGGTACAGATACGCAGTATTTT. Full variable domain (rest looked up from reference TRBV7-2 and TRBJ2-3): GAGVSQSPSNKVTEKGKDVELRCDPISGHTALYWYRQSLGQGLEFLIYFQGNSAPDKSGLPSDRFSAERTGGSVSTLTIQRTQQEDSAVYLCASSLSSGIGTDTQYFGPGTRLTVL.

The V gene is TRBV27, the J gene TRBJ1-5, with D possibly TRBD1 on 5 matching bases. The V gene lost 5 bases and the J gene lost 0 bases, with 20 bases spanning the gap. Germline V lookup: CDR1 MNHEY, CDR2 SMNVEV (reference sequence). This CDR3 is 18 amino acids long. CDR3 sequence reads: CASSEPGPMNYSNQPQHF. The CDR3 DNA reads TGTGCCAGCAGTGAACCGGGACCGATGAATTATAGCAATCAGCCCCAGCATTTT.

Comment on this clone: A read error likely explains this, since a far larger clone differs by one base. This sample also contains other DNA sequences that code for the same CDR3. V gene TRBV30 combines with J gene TRBJ1-1; D is unclear. V was pared by 5 bases and J by 1 base, with 8 bases between. CDR3 size: 12 residues. The germline V gene has CDR1 GTSNPN and CDR2 SVGIG (reference sequence). The CDR3: CAWAPGNTEAFF. DNA for the CDR3: TGTGCCTGGGCCCCTGGGAACACTGAAGCTTTCTTT.

The gene calls are TRBV13 and TRBJ2-1; maybe TRBD2 (5 bases). Germline V gene sequence: CDR1 PRHDT, CDR2 FYEKMQ (reference sequence). Trimming took off 4 bases at V and 0 bases at J, with 13 bases between the two ends. The CDR3 spans 16 residues. CDR3 sequence reads: CASSSVSDFSYNEQFF. For the CDR3, the DNA is TGTGCCAGCAGCTCTGTTAGCGATTTCTCCTACAATGAGCAGTTCTTC.

Worth noting for this clone: This is likely an artifact of a read error, given a far larger clone one base away. The chain employs TRBV29-1 and TRBJ2-2; D perhaps matches TRBD1 (7 bases). CDR3 length: 14 residues. The V gene's germline CDR1 is SQVTM and CDR2 ANQGSEA. In DNA, the CDR3 is TGCAGCGTTGTTAGGACAGGAAACACCGGGGGGCTGTTTTTT. Translated: CSVVRTGNTGGLFF.

The rearrangement joins TRBV29-1 to TRBJ1-4; D gene unclear. Trimming shortened V by 7 bases and J by 8 bases, and 14 bases separated the two germline ends. Per germline, CDR1 SQVTM and CDR2 ANQGSEA. This CDR3 spans 12 amino acids. Here the CDR3 reads CSGLFGEEKLFF. CDR3 coding DNA: TGCAGCGGCCTTTTTGGGGAGGAAAAACTGTTTTTT.

The chain joins TRBV5-6 to TRBJ2-1; 11 bases match TRBD2. Germline CDR1 and CDR2: SGHDT and YYEEEE. The CDR3 covers 14 residues. The trim removed 3 bases at V and 12 bases at J, leaving 8 bases unmatched. Written as DNA, the CDR3 is TGTGCCAGCAGCTCGTTAACTAGCGGGAGCGGGCAGTTCTTC. Translated: CASSSLTSGSGQFF.

The rearrangement links TRBV30 to TRBJ2-1; 12 positions agree with TRBD2. Looked up from germline, CDR1 is GTSNPN and CDR2 is SVGIG (reference sequence). This CDR3 has 15 residues. V gave up 4 bases and J gave up 9 bases; unmatched junction bases: 10. CDR3 nucleotide sequence: TGTGCCTGGATAAAGACTAGCGGGAGTGCAGGTGAGCAGTTCTTC. This codes for CAWIKTSGSAGEQFF. Full variable domain (rest looked up from reference TRBV30 and TRBJ2-1): SQTIHQWPATLVQPVGSPLSLECTVEGTSNPNLYWYRQAAGRGLQLLFYSVGIGQISSEVPQNLSASRPQDRQFILSSKKLLLSDSGFYLCAWIKTSGSAGEQFFGPGTRLTVL.

This clone was found once. The chain uses TRBV6-6 and TRBJ1-1, with TRBD1 identical over 9 bases. The CDR3 runs to 13 residues. Germline lookup yields CDR1 MNHNY and CDR2 SVGAGI (reference sequence). Trimming removed 6 bases from V and 6 bases from J; junction bases left unmatched: 5. DNA for the CDR3: TGTGCCAGCAGAACAGGGGGCACGCCTGAAGCTTTCTTT. This codes for CASRTGGTPEAFF.

J is TRBJ2-1 and V is TRBV6-1; possibly TRBD1 for D (6 bases). Germline CDR1 is MNHNS and CDR2 is SASEGT. There are 13 residues in the CDR3. Trimming took off 6 bases at V and 4 bases at J, with 10 bases between the two ends. This CDR3 reads CASSDTGYNEQFF. CDR3 nucleotides: TGTGCCAGCAGCGACACAGGGTACAATGAGCAGTTCTTC.